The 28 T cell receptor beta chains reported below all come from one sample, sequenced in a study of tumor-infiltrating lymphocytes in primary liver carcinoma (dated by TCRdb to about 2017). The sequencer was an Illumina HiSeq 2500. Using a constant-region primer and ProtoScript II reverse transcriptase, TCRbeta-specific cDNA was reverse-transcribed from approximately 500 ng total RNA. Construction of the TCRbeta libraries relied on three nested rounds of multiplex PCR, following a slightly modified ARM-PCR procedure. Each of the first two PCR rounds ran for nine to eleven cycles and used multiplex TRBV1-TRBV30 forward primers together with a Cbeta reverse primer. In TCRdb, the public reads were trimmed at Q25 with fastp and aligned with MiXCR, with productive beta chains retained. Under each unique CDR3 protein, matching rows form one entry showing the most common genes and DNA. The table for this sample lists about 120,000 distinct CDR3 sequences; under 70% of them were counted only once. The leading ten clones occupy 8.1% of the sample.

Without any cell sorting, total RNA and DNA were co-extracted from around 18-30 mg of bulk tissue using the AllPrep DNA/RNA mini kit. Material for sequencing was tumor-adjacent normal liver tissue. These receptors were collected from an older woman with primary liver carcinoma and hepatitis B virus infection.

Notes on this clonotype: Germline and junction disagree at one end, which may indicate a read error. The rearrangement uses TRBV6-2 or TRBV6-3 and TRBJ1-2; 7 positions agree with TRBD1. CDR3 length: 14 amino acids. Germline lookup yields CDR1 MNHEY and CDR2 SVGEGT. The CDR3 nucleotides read TGTGCCAGCACCGGCGACAGGGATCTCTATGTCTACACCTTC. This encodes CASTGDRDLYVYTF.

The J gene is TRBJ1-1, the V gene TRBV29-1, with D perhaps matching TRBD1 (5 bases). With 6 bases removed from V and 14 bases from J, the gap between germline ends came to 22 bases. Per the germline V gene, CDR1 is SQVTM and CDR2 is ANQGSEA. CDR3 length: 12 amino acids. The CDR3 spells CSVATRGVGAFF. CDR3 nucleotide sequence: TGCAGCGTCGCCACAAGGGGCGTTGGGGCGTTCTTT.

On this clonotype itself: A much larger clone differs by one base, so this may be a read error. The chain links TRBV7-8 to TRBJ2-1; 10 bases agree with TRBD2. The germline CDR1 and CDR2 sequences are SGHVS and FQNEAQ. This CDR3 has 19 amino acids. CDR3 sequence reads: CASSAGPRASGRLYNEQCF. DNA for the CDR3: TGTGCCAGCAGCGCCGGGCCTCGGGCTAGCGGGAGACTTTACAATGAGCAGTGCTTC. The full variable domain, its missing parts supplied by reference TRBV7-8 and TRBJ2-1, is GAGVSQSPRYKVAKRGQDVALRCDPISGHVSLFWYQQALGQGPEFLTYFQNEAQLDKSGLPSDRFFAERPEGSVSTLKIQRTQQEDSAVYLCASSAGPRASGRLYNEQCFGPGTRLTVL.

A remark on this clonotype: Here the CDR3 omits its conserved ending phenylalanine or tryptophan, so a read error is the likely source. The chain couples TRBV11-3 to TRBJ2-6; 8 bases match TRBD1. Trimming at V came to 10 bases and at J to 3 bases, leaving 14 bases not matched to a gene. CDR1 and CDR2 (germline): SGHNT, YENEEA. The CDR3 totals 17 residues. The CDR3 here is CAISPRTGTSGANVLTS. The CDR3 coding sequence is TGTGCCATCAGTCCACGGACAGGGACCAGTGGGGCCAACGTCCTGACTTCC.

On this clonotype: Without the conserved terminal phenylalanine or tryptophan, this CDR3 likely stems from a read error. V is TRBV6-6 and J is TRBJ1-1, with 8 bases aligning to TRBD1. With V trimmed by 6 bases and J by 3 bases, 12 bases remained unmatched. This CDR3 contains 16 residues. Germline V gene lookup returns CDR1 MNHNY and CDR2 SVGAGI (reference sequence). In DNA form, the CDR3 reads TGTGCCAGCAGGCCCAGCCGGGACAGGAGAGACACTGAAGCTTTCTCT. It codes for CASRPSRDRRDTEAFS.

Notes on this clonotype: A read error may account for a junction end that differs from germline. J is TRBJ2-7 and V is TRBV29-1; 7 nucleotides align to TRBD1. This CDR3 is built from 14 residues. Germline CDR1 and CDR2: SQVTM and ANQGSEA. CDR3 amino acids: CSTEGGDSSYGQYF. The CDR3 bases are TGCAGCACCGAAGGTGGGGACAGCTCCTACGGGCAGTACTTC.

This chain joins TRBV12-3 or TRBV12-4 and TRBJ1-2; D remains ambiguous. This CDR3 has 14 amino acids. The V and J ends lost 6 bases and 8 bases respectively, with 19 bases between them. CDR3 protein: CASSPGRSLHGYTF. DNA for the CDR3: TGTGCCAGCAGCCCAGGTCGGAGTCTTCACGGCTACACCTTC.

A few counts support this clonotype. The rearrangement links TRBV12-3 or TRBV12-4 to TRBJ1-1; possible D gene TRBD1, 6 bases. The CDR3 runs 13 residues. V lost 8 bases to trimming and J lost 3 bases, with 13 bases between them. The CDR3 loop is CASAVGAYTEAFF. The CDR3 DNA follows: TGTGCCAGCGCCGTGGGGGCGTACACTGAAGCTTTCTTT.

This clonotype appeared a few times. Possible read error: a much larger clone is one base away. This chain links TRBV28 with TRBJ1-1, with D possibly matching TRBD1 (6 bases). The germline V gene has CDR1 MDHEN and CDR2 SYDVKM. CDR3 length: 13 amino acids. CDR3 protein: CVSSDTGRTEAFF. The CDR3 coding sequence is TGTGTCAGCAGTGACACAGGGCGGACTGAAGCTTTCTTT.

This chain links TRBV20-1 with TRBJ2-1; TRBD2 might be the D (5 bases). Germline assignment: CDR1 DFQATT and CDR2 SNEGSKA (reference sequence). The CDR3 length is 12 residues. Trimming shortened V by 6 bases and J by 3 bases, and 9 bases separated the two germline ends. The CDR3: CSAGLDYNEQFF. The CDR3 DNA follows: TGCAGTGCCGGACTCGACTACAATGAGCAGTTCTTC.

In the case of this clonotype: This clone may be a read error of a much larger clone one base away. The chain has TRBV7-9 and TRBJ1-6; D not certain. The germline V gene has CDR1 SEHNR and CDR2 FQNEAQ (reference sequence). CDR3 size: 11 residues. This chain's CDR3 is CDSSRDSPLHF. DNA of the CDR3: TGTGACAGCAGCCGTGATTCACCCCTCCACTTT. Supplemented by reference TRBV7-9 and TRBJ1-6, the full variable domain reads DTGVSQNPRHKITKRGQNVTFRCDPISEHNRLYWYRQTLGQGPEFLTYFQNEAQLEKSRLLSDRFSAERPKGSFSTLEIQRTEQGDSAMYLCDSSRDSPLHFGNGTRLTVT.

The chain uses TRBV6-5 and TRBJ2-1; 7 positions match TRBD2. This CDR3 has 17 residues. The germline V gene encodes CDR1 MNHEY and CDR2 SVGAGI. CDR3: CVSRHLSGNAAYNEQFF. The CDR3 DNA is TGTGTTAGCAGACACTTAAGCGGGAATGCAGCCTACAATGAGCAGTTCTTC.

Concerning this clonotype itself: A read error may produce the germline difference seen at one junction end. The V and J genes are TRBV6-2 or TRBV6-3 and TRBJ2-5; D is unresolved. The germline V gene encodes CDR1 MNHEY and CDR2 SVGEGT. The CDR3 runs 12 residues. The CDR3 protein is CASSNSQETQYF. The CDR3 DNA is TGTGCTAGCAGCAACAGCCAAGAGACCCAGTACTTC.

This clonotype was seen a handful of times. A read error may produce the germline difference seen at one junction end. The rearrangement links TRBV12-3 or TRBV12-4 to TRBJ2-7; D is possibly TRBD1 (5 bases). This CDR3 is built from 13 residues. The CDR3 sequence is CVSTMQGYYDQYF. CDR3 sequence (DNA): TGTGTCAGTACCATGCAGGGCTACTACGATCAGTACTTC.

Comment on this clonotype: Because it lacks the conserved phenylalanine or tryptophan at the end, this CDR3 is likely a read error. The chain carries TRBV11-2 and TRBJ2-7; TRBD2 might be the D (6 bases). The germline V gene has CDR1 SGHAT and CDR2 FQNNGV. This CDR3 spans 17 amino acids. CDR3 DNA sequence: TGTGCTAGCAGCACGCTACTGGGACTGCCAAGTCCCTACGAGCAGTACTCC. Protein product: CASSTLLGLPSPYEQYS.

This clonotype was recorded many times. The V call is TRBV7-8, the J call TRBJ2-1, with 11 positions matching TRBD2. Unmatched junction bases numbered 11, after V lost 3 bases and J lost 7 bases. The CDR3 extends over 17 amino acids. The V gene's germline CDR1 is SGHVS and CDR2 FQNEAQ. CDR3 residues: CASSLSPSGRIRNEQFF. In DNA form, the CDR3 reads TGTGCCAGCAGCTTGTCCCCTAGCGGGAGGATTAGGAATGAGCAGTTCTTC.

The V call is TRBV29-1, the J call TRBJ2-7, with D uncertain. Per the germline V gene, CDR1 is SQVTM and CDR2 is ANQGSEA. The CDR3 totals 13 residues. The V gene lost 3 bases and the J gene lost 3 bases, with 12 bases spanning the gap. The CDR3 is CSVELESFYEQYF. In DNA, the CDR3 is TGCAGCGTTGAGTTGGAGTCCTTCTACGAGCAGTACTTC.

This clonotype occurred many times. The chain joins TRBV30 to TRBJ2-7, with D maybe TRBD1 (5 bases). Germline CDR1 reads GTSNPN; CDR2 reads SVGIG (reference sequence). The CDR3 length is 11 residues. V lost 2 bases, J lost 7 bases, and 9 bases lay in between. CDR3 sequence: CAWSITGEQYF. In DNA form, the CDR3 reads TGTGCCTGGAGTATAACAGGAGAGCAGTACTTC.

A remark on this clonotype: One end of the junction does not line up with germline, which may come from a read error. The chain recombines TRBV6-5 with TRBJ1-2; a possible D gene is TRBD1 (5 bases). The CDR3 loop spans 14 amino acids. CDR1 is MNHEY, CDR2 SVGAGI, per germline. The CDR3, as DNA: TGTGTCAGCATTTACGGCAGGGTGAACTATGGCTACACCTTC. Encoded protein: CVSIYGRVNYGYTF.

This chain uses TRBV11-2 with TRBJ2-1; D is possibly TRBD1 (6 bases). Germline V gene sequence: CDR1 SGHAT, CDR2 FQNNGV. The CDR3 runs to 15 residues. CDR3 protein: CRSSLEGGEINEQFF. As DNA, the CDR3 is TGTAGAAGCAGCTTAGAAGGGGGAGAGATCAATGAGCAGTTCTTC.

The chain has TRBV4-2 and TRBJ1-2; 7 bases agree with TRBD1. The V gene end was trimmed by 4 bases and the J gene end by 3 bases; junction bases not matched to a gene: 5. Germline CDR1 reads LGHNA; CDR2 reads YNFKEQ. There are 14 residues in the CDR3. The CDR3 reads CASSRPDRDYGYTF. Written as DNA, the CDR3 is TGTGCCAGCAGCCGACCAGACAGGGACTATGGCTACACCTTC.

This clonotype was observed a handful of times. The CDR3 protein is CASSLAGGRFHEQFF. The DNA of the CDR3 is TGTGCCAGCAGTTTAGCGGGAGGCCGTTTCCATGAGCAGTTCTTC. J is TRBJ2-1 and V is TRBV9, with 10 bases matching TRBD2. Per the germline V gene, CDR1 is SGDLS and CDR2 is YYNGEE. The trim removed 5 bases at V and 8 bases at J, leaving 10 bases unmatched. The length of the CDR3 is 15 residues.

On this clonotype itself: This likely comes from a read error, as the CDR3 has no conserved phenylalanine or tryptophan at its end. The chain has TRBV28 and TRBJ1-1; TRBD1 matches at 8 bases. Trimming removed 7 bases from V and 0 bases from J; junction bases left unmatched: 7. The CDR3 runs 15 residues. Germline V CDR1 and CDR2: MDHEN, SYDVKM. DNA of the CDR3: TGTGCCAGCACGACAGGGGCGGTCATGAACACTGAAGCTTTCCTT. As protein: CASTTGAVMNTEAFL.

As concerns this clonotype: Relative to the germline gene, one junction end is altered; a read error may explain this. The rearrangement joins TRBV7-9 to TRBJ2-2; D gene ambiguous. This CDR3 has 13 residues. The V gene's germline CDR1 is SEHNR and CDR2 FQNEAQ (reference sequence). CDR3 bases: TGTGCCAGCGGCTTTTCGAACACCGGGGAGCTGTTTTTT. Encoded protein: CASGFSNTGELFF. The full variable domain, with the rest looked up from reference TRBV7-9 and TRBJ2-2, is DTGVSQNPRHKITKRGQNVTFRCDPISEHNRLYWYRQTLGQGPEFLTYFQNEAQLEKSRLLSDRFSAERPKGSFSTLEIQRTEQGDSAMYLCASGFSNTGELFFGEGSRLTVL.

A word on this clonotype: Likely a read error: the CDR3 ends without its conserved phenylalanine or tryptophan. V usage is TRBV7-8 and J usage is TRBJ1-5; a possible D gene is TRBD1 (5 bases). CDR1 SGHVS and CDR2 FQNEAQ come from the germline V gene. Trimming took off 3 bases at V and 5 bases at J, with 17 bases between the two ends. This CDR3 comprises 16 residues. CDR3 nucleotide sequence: TGTGCCAGCAGCTTCGTGGCAGGGAAGAGCGATCAGCCCCAGCATTAT. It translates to CASSFVAGKSDQPQHY.

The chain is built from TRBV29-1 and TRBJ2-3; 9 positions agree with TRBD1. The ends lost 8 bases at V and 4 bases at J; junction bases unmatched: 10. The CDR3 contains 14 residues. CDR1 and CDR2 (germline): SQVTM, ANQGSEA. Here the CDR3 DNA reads TGCAGCACTGTGGGGACAGGGCTGGCAGATACGCAGTATTTT. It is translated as CSTVGTGLADTQYF.

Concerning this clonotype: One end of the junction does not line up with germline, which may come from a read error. CDR3 in DNA: TGTGCCAACAGCTTAGAACAGGGGACCCCCTACGAGCAATACTTC. Amino acids: CANSLEQGTPYEQYF. V usage is TRBV11-2 and J usage is TRBJ2-7; 7 nucleotides agree with TRBD1. Germline V gene lookup returns CDR1 SGHAT and CDR2 FQNNGV. This CDR3 has 15 amino acids.

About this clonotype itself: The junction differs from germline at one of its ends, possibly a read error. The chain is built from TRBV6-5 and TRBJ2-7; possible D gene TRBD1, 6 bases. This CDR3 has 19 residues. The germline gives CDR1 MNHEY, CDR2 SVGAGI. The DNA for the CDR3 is TGTGGCAGCACCGTACTCCGCTTCGACAGGATAACGACCCCCTACGAGCAGTACTTC. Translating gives CGSTVLRFDRITTPYEQYF.